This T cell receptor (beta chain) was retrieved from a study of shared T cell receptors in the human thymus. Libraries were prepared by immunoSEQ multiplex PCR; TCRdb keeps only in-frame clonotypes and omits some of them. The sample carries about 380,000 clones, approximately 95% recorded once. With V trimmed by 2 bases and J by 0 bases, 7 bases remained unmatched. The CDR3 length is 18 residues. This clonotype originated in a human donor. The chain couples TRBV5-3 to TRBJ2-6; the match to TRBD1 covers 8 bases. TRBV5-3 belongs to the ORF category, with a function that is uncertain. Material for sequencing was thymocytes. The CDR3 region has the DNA TGTGCCAGAAGCTTTAACACCAGGGGGCACTCTGGGGCCAACGTCCTGACTTTC. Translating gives CARSFNTRGHSGANVLTF.